Listed here are 32 T cell receptor beta chains from one sample, sequenced in a study of blood T cells in healthy people across ages. Alongside a J-beta primer mix, a sample-barcoded 5' primer served in a second PCR lasting roughly 6 to 11 cycles. TCRdb called the 5' RACE reads again in MiXCR, with one record for every CDR3 protein. This sample has about 970,000 distinct CDR3 sequences; around 54% occur once, and the top ten carry about 22%. The material sequenced was blood. Source of these receptors: a woman aged 60-75 years in good health.

This sequence joins TRBV7-8 and TRBJ1-2, with D unresolved. The CDR3 consists of 14 residues. V lost 4 bases and J lost 5, with 14 bases in between. Germline V gene lookup returns CDR1 SGHVS and CDR2 FQNEAQ. The CDR3 sequence: CASSSRLAGYGYTF. The CDR3 DNA follows: TGTGCCAGCAGCTCAAGACTAGCGGGGTATGGCTACACCTTC.

This clonotype was counted between two and nine times. One junction end disagrees with the germline gene, perhaps due to a read error. This chain connects TRBV2 to TRBJ2-4, with no clear D. Per the germline V gene, CDR1 is SNHLY and CDR2 is FYNNEI. The CDR3 extends over 14 amino acids. The CDR3 bases are TGTGCCAGCAGGGAAGTAGGCGCCAAAAACATTCAGTACTTC. This gives the protein CASREVGAKNIQYF.

This clonotype was counted only a few times. The CDR3 sequence: CASSSPSGSAEQFF. The CDR3 DNA sequence: TGTGCCAGCTCCTCCCCTAGCGGGAGTGCTGAGCAGTTCTTC. This rearrangement joins TRBV12-3 or TRBV12-4 to TRBJ2-1, with 10 bases identical to TRBD2. The junction had 10 bases not matched to a gene; V was cut back by 8 bases and J by 9 bases. This CDR3 is built from 14 residues.

A remark on this clonotype: Compared with germline, one end of the junction differs, possibly owing to a read error. J is TRBJ1-4 and V is TRBV18; D gene unclear. Germline-derived CDR1 and CDR2 are KGHSH and LQKENI. CDR3 length: 15 amino acids. DNA for the CDR3: TGTGCCAGCCCACCACTTCCAGACGTCTCTGAAAAACTGTTTTTT. Translating it yields CASPPLPDVSEKLFF.

V and J are TRBV20-1 and TRBJ2-1; TRBD2 aligns across 11 bases. The CDR3 totals 16 residues. Trimming took 3 bases from V and 7 from J; bases not matched to a gene: 11. Germline assignment: CDR1 DFQATT and CDR2 SNEGSKA (reference sequence). The CDR3 spells CSARGTSGSAFNEQFF. As DNA, the CDR3 is TGCAGTGCTAGGGGGACTAGCGGTTCCGCTTTTAATGAGCAGTTCTTC.

This sequence joins TRBV11-2 and TRBJ2-5; tentatively, D is TRBD2 (6 bases). The germline V gene encodes CDR1 SGHAT and CDR2 FQNNGV. The CDR3 has 15 residues. V was clipped by 4 bases and J by 5 bases, with 17 bases between them. This CDR3 reads CASSSRSKAGETQYF. In nucleotides, the CDR3 is TGTGCCAGCAGCTCCAGATCTAAGGCGGGGGAGACCCAGTACTTC.

The chain couples TRBV9 to TRBJ2-7, with no clear D. The V end lost 4 bases, the J end lost 0 bases, and 14 bases lay between the germline ends. Germline V gene lookup returns CDR1 SGDLS and CDR2 YYNGEE. CDR3 length equals 15 residues. CDR3 in DNA: TGTGCCAGCAGCCCCCGTCCCCAGGTCTCCTACGAGCAGTACTTC. Amino acid sequence: CASSPRPQVSYEQYF.

This sequence joins TRBV28 and TRBJ1-3; no clear D gene. The CDR3 is 12 amino acids. Deletions cut 3 bases from V and 7 bases from J, with 7 bases between. The germline CDR1 and CDR2 sequences are MDHEN and SYDVKM. CDR3 in DNA: TGTGCCAGCAGTTTGGGGAAGAACACCATATATTTT. This translates into CASSLGKNTIYF.

The CDR3 bases are TGTGCCAGCAGCGTAGGGTTGAGGAGCACAGATACGCAGTATTTT. Its translation: CASSVGLRSTDTQYF. This chain links TRBV9 with TRBJ2-3; no clear D gene. Trimming cost V 0 bases and J 0 bases, with 8 bases left between them. CDR3 size: 15 residues. The germline V gene encodes CDR1 SGDLS and CDR2 YYNGEE.

The chain has TRBV10-1 and TRBJ2-3, with TRBD2 matching 8 bases. In germline, CDR1 is WNHNN, CDR2 SYGVQD (reference sequence). After removal of 8 bases from V and 0 bases from J, the junction contained 4 bases not matched to a gene. This CDR3 is 14 amino acids long. For the CDR3, the DNA is TGCGCCAGCCAAGCGGGGGAGAGCACAGATACGCAGTATTTT. This sequence encodes CASQAGESTDTQYF.

V and J are TRBV20-1 and TRBJ2-3, with TRBD2 matching 8 bases. V trimming: 2 bases; J trimming: 2 bases; junction bases outside the gene matches: 15. This CDR3 comprises 18 residues. Germline assignment: CDR1 DFQATT and CDR2 SNEGSKA (reference sequence). The DNA for the CDR3 is TGCAGTGCTAGAATTGGGAGAGGGAGCGGGAGTTTCACAGATACGCAGTATTTT. This codes for CSARIGRGSGSFTDTQYF.

The gene calls are TRBV9 and TRBJ1-2, with D possibly TRBD1 on 6 matching bases. The germline gives CDR1 SGDLS, CDR2 YYNGEE. The CDR3 has 14 amino acids. V was cut by 4 bases and J by 8 bases, with 18 bases left in between. The CDR3 DNA follows: TGTGCCAGCAGCCCTATGGGGGGCGGAGAAGGCTACACCTTC. It codes for CASSPMGGGEGYTF.

The rearrangement links TRBV12-3 or TRBV12-4 to TRBJ1-1; D is possibly TRBD1 (5 bases). Trimming removed 2 bases from V and 9 bases from J, with 10 bases in between. The CDR3 length is 12 residues. The CDR3 loop is CASSLRRGKAFF. The CDR3 DNA is TGTGCCAGCAGTTTAAGAAGGGGTAAAGCTTTCTTT.

The chain uses TRBV7-8 and TRBJ2-3, with no clear D. The CDR3 has 13 residues. Germline V gene sequence: CDR1 SGHVS, CDR2 FQNEAQ. Trimming removed 3 bases at V and 2 bases at J, with 6 bases between. Here the CDR3 reads CASSLTYTDTQYF. The CDR3 DNA is TGTGCCAGCAGCTTGACCTACACAGATACGCAGTATTTT.

The rearrangement uses TRBV25-1 and TRBJ2-4; 11 nucleotides line up with TRBD1. Gene TRBJ2-5 matches the end of the DNA better, so the J call may be wrong. Germline values: CDR1 MGHDK, CDR2 SYGVNS. CDR3 length equals 15 residues. The chain's CDR3 is CASSEIGTGGETQYF. The CDR3 DNA reads TGTGCCAGCAGTGAAATTGGGACAGGGGGGGAGACCCAGTACTTC.

This rearrangement joins TRBV20-1 to TRBJ2-7; D is perhaps TRBD1 (6 bases). This CDR3 spans 13 amino acids. Germline values: CDR1 DFQATT, CDR2 SNEGSKA (reference sequence). Trimming stripped 4 bases from V and 7 bases from J, with 17 bases between. The CDR3 DNA is TGCAGTGCTACGGACAGATCCCCCGAAGAGCAGTACTTC. The encoded protein is CSATDRSPEEQYF.

This clonotype was seen a handful of times. The CDR3 spells CSARVGTTQETQYF. CDR3 bases: TGCAGTGCTAGAGTCGGGACTACCCAAGAGACCCAGTACTTC. The chain carries TRBV20-1 and TRBJ2-5, with 7 bases matching TRBD2. V lost 1 base, J lost 1 base, and 3 bases stayed unmatched. The CDR3 length is 14 residues. Looked up from germline, CDR1 is DFQATT and CDR2 is SNEGSKA (reference sequence).

This clonotype was detected only a few times. The chain has TRBV12-3 or TRBV12-4 and TRBJ2-6, with D perhaps matching TRBD1 or TRBD2 (5 bases each). Trimming cost V 2 bases and J 1 base, with 9 bases left between them. CDR3 length equals 16 residues. CDR3 bases: TGTGCCAGCAGTTTAAGTTGGGGGTCTGGGGCCAACGTCCTGACTTTC. Amino acid sequence: CASSLSWGSGANVLTF.

This clonotype was observed many times. The rearrangement uses TRBV6-1 and TRBJ2-3, with D perhaps matching TRBD2 (5 bases). This CDR3 is built from 16 residues. The germline V gene encodes CDR1 MNHNS and CDR2 SASEGT. Deletions cut 6 bases from V and 1 base from J, with 17 bases between. The CDR3 sequence is CASSLKTTSGTDTQYF. The CDR3 DNA reads TGTGCCAGCAGCTTGAAGACTACATCTGGCACAGATACGCAGTATTTT.

The genes are TRBV7-6 and TRBJ2-1; 8 bases are shared with TRBD2. J gave up 10 bases and V 4 bases, and 9 bases lay outside the gene matches. There are 14 residues in the CDR3. The V gene's germline CDR1 is SGHVS and CDR2 FNYEAQ. CDR3 nucleotide sequence: TGTGCCAGCAGCTCGGGTAGCGGGGTCGAGGAGCAGTTCTTC. Amino acid sequence: CASSSGSGVEEQFF. Using reference TRBV7-6 and TRBJ2-1 for the parts outside the CDR3, the full variable domain is GAGVSQSPRYKVTKRGQDVALRCDPISGHVSLYWYRQALGQGPEFLTYFNYEAQQDKSGLPNDRFSAERPEGSISTLTIQRTEQRDSAMYRCASSSGSGVEEQFFGPGTRLTVL.

V gene TRBV28 combines with J gene TRBJ2-7, with 9 positions matching TRBD2. The CDR3 length is 13 residues. V trimming: 8 bases; J trimming: 4 bases; junction bases outside the gene matches: 6. Germline values: CDR1 MDHEN, CDR2 SYDVKM. The CDR3 DNA is TGTGCCAGCGGGGAAGCGGGGGGATACGAGCAGTACTTC. Its translation: CASGEAGGYEQYF.

The V gene is TRBV6-1, the J gene TRBJ2-1, with D perhaps matching TRBD1 (6 bases). The germline V gene has CDR1 MNHNS and CDR2 SASEGT. The V and J ends lost 8 bases and 5 bases respectively, with 16 bases between them. The CDR3 totals 14 residues. In nucleotides, the CDR3 is TGTGCCAGCCAGGGGACCGATCCCAACAATGAGCAGTTCTTC. Encoded protein: CASQGTDPNNEQFF.

This rearrangement joins TRBV28 to TRBJ2-3; the D gene is possibly TRBD2 (5 bases). The ends were cut back, 6 bases at V and 3 bases at J, with 16 bases in the middle. Germline CDR1 and CDR2: MDHEN and SYDVKM. The length of the CDR3 is 15 residues. The CDR3: CASSHSGGWTDTQYF. CDR3 bases: TGTGCCAGCAGCCACTCCGGAGGATGGACAGATACGCAGTATTTT.

The chain employs TRBV18 and TRBJ2-3; D is uncertain. Germline V CDR1 and CDR2: KGHSH, LQKENI. Trimming cost V 1 base and J 3 bases, with 14 bases left between them. This CDR3 region has 16 residues. The DNA for the CDR3 is TGTGCCAGCTCACCACAAATCAGCGAAGGGACAGATACGCAGTATTTT. Amino acids: CASSPQISEGTDTQYF.

This sequence joins TRBV7-2 and TRBJ2-5, with D possibly being TRBD2 (6 bases). The CDR3 runs to 16 residues. Per germline, CDR1 SGHTA and CDR2 FQGNSA. Trimming stripped 5 bases from V and 1 base from J, with 17 bases between. The CDR3 region has the DNA TGTGCCAGCAGCGGAGGTTGGGGGGAGGTCCAAGAGACCCAGTACTTC. Its translation is CASSGGWGEVQETQYF.

This chain connects TRBV5-6 to TRBJ1-2, with D possibly TRBD1 on 5 matching bases. The germline V gene has CDR1 SGHDT and CDR2 YYEEEE. The CDR3 covers 13 residues. Trimming removed 2 bases from V and 8 bases from J, with 13 bases in between. The CDR3 DNA reads as TGTGCCAGCAGCTTCGGCAGGGTGAGGGGCTACACCTTC. Translating gives CASSFGRVRGYTF.

The V call is TRBV11-3, the J call TRBJ2-1; 13 positions agree with TRBD2. This CDR3 is built from 19 residues. The germline CDR1 and CDR2 sequences are SGHNT and YENEEA. The junction had 9 bases not matched to a gene; V was cut back by 1 base and J by 3 bases. The CDR3 reads CASSLGWTSGSVDYNEQFF. The CDR3 DNA reads as TGTGCCAGCAGCTTAGGTTGGACTAGCGGGAGCGTGGACTACAATGAGCAGTTCTTC.

This sequence joins TRBV10-3 and TRBJ2-1; TRBD2 is a possible D gene (5 bases). Between the trimmed V and J ends, which lost 4 bases and 4 bases, there was a span of 8 bases. This CDR3 region has 13 residues. Germline assignment: CDR1 ENHRY and CDR2 SYGVKD. The CDR3 spells CAISVSGYNEQFF. CDR3 sequence (DNA): TGTGCCATCAGTGTATCGGGGTACAATGAGCAGTTCTTC.

V and J are TRBV29-1 and TRBJ2-1; TRBD2 matches 7 bases. This CDR3 region has 14 residues. CDR1 SQVTM and CDR2 ANQGSEA come from the germline V gene. J lost 6 bases, V lost 2 bases, and 7 bases had no gene match. The CDR3 bases are TGCAGCGTTGAACCAGCGGGAAATTTCAATGAGCAGTTCTTC. It codes for CSVEPAGNFNEQFF.

V and J are TRBV5-1 and TRBJ2-5; 9 bases fit TRBD2. This CDR3 is built from 16 residues. CDR1 and CDR2 from the germline V gene are SGHRS and YFSETQ. V was clipped by 4 bases and J by 2 bases; unmatched bases: 9. CDR3 DNA: TGCGCCAGCAGCGAGATGGGACTAGCTCATCAAGAGACCCAGTACTTC. Protein product: CASSEMGLAHQETQYF.

The chain employs TRBV4-2 and TRBJ2-7, with 7 bases aligning to TRBD1. The trim removed 2 bases at V and 6 bases at J, leaving 7 bases unmatched. This CDR3 has 14 residues. Looked up from germline, CDR1 is LGHNA and CDR2 is YNFKEQ. The CDR3 protein is CASSQPGQLPEQYF. The CDR3 DNA is TGTGCCAGCAGCCAACCGGGACAGTTGCCCGAGCAGTACTTC.

This clonotype was observed a few times. The V gene is TRBV20-1, the J gene TRBJ2-5, with 7 bases lining up with TRBD1. Germline V gene data show CDR1 as DFQATT and CDR2 as SNEGSKA (reference sequence). Trimming at V came to 5 bases and at J to 1 base, leaving 7 bases not matched to a gene. The CDR3 consists of 14 residues. The CDR3 loop reads CSALDGTAQETQYF. For the CDR3, the DNA is TGCAGTGCTTTAGATGGGACAGCCCAAGAGACCCAGTACTTC.